Sequencing of this TCR beta chain was carried out in a study of blood T cell repertoires in COVID-19. About the study: The samples span acute and convalescent COVID-19 from the United States, Italy and Spain.

Trimming shortened V by 3 bases and J by 0 bases, and 12 bases separated the two germline ends. This CDR3 spans 16 amino acids. The germline gives CDR1 MDHEN, CDR2 SYDVKM. Under the authors' procedure: Reference gene primer amplification in the assay estimated nucleated cell counts. Some clones are missing from TCRdb's copy, which holds only in-frame ones; the method was immunoSEQ multiplex PCR. V, J and clone size are those of that table, while D and trimming were read from the DNA. The data hold 150,000 to 200,000 clones, with around nine tenths observed a single time. The clonotype originates from a man in his 70s with active or convalescent COVID-19. The specimen sequenced was peripheral blood. The chain links TRBV28 to TRBJ2-1, with D possibly matching TRBD1 (6 bases). The CDR3 bases are TGTGCCAGCAGTTTCGCGGACAGCCGCTCCTACAATGAGCAGTTCTTC. This sequence encodes CASSFADSRSYNEQFF. The entire variable domain, with the rest obtained from reference TRBV28 and TRBJ2-1, is as follows: DVKVTQSSRYLVKRTGEKVFLECVQDMDHENMFWYRQDPGLGLRLIYFSYDVKMKEKGDIPEGYSVSREKKERFSLILESASTNQTSMYLCASSFADSRSYNEQFFGPGTRLTVL.